Listed below are T cell receptor beta chains from one sample, sequenced in a study of blood T cell repertoires in COVID-19. TCRdb's copy holds only in-frame clones and misses some; the assay was immunoSEQ multiplex PCR. This table has 210,000 or so clones, 87% appearing once. The sequenced sample was PBMCs or T cells enriched from blood (not recorded which). These receptors originate from a man aged 25 to 40 who had recovered from COVID-19. CDR3s include the opening cysteine and the closing phenylalanine or tryptophan. The D gene is left open where the match is weak. Clone sizes are given selectively: once, few, many, or a class where the clone is expanded.

J: TRBJ2-2; size: NA; D: TRBD2; V: TRBV10-3; CDR3: CAIESTSNTGELFF; DNA: TGTGCCATTGAGTCGACTAGCAACACCGGGGAGCTGTTTTTT
J: TRBJ1-1; size: NA; D: TRBD1; V: TRBV30; CDR3: CAWSDSDRVKTEAFF; DNA: TGTGCCTGGAGTGATTCGGACAGGGTGAAGACTGAAGCTTTCTTT
J: TRBJ1-4; size: NA; D: TRBD1; V: TRBV6-6; CDR3: CASSDRGWSTNEKLFF; DNA: TGTGCCAGCTCGGACAGGGGATGGTCAACTAATGAAAAACTGTTTTTT
J: TRBJ2-1; size: NA; D: NA; V: TRBV6-1; CDR3: CASSRQHSYNEQFF; DNA: TGTGCCAGCAGCAGACAACACTCCTACAATGAGCAGTTCTTC
J: TRBJ2-1; size: NA; D: TRBD2; V: TRBV11-3; CDR3: CASSPLTSGSKFF; DNA: TGTGCCAGCAGCCCGCTAACTAGCGGGAGTAAGTTCTTC
J: TRBJ2-7; size: once; D: TRBD2; V: TRBV28; CDR3: CASSTRTGGIYEQYF; DNA: TGTGCCAGCAGCACACGGACGGGGGGAATCTACGAGCAGTACTTC
J: TRBJ1-4; size: NA; D: TRBD1; V: TRBV5-1; CDR3: CASSYRGRGEKLFF; DNA: TGCGCCAGCAGCTACAGGGGGCGGGGTGAAAAACTGTTTTTT
J: TRBJ1-5; size: NA; D: NA; V: TRBV28; CDR3: CASSLSSHNQPQHF; DNA: TGTGCCAGCAGTTTATCCAGTCACAATCAGCCCCAGCATTTT
J: TRBJ2-5; size: NA; D: NA; V: TRBV6-5; CDR3: CASNGAETQYF; DNA: TGTGCCAGCAATGGGGCGGAGACCCAGTACTTC
J: TRBJ2-7; size: NA; D: NA; V: TRBV7-2; CDR3: CASSLARLGTYEQYF; DNA: TGTGCCAGCAGCTTAGCAAGACTAGGGACCTACGAGCAGTACTTC
J: TRBJ2-7; size: NA; D: TRBD2; V: TRBV30; CDR3: CAWTPAGGEQYF; DNA: TGTGCCTGGACCCCGGCGGGGGGCGAGCAGTACTTC
J: TRBJ2-3; size: NA; D: TRBD2; V: TRBV9; CDR3: CASSVASAGGPVDTQYF; DNA: TGTGCCAGCAGCGTAGCTTCGGCGGGGGGGCCGGTAGATACGCAGTATTTT
J: TRBJ1-3; size: NA; D: NA; V: TRBV7-8; CDR3: CASSLGGVIGPYIF; DNA: TGTGCCAGCAGCTTAGGCGGGGTGATAGGGCCATATATTTTT
J: TRBJ2-1; size: NA; D: TRBD2; V: TRBV29-1; CDR3: CSVQGSSGKYNEQFF; DNA: TGCAGCGTTCAGGGGTCTAGCGGGAAATACAATGAGCAGTTCTTC
J: TRBJ2-7; size: NA; D: NA; V: TRBV19; CDR3: CASSKGQNYEQYF; DNA: TGTGCCAGTAGTAAAGGACAGAATTACGAGCAGTACTTC
J: TRBJ1-1; size: few; D: TRBD1; V: TRBV2; CDR3: CASKGGPRTFF; DNA: TGTGCCAGCAAAGGGGGCCCCCGAACTTTCTTT
J: TRBJ2-4; size: NA; D: NA; V: TRBV5-6; CDR3: CASSLQGPSQWYF; DNA: TGTGCCAGCAGCTTGCAGGGCCCCTCCCAATGGTACTTC
J: TRBJ1-1; size: NA; D: NA; V: TRBV19; CDR3: CASTRDTGAFF; DNA: TGTGCCAGTACCCGGGACACAGGAGCTTTCTTT
J: TRBJ2-7; size: NA; D: TRBD1; V: TRBV7-6; CDR3: CASSWGQGLSYEQYF; DNA: TGTGCCAGCAGCTGGGGACAGGGACTCTCCTACGAGCAGTACTTC
J: TRBJ1-6; size: NA; D: NA; V: TRBV2; CDR3: CASSVLENNSPLHF; DNA: TGTGCCAGCAGTGTTCTGGAGAATAATTCACCCCTCCACTTT
J: TRBJ2-2; size: NA; D: TRBD2; V: TRBV6-4; CDR3: CASSNSGSDTGELFF; DNA: TGTGCCAGCAGCAATAGCGGGAGTGACACCGGGGAGCTGTTTTTT
J: TRBJ1-1; size: NA; D: TRBD1; V: TRBV6-5; CDR3: CASSYRGTANFAFF; DNA: TGTGCCAGCAGTTACCGAGGGACAGCCAACTTCGCTTTCTTT
J: TRBJ2-7; size: NA; D: NA; V: TRBV5-1; CDR3: CASSLEMSYEQYF; DNA: TGCGCCAGCAGCCTTGAGATGTCCTACGAGCAGTACTTC
J: TRBJ2-7; size: few; D: NA; V: TRBV5-1; CDR3: CASSLVQGKYEQYF; DNA: TGCGCCAGCAGCTTGGTCCAGGGGAAATACGAGCAGTACTTC
J: TRBJ2-7; size: NA; D: NA; V: TRBV28; CDR3: CASRAGGEQYF; DNA: TGTGCCAGCAGGGCCGGGGGCGAGCAGTACTTC
J: TRBJ2-5; size: NA; D: TRBD2; V: TRBV7-2; CDR3: CASSPAPGASGSTQYF; DNA: TGTGCCAGCAGCCCCGCCCCGGGAGCTAGCGGATCTACCCAGTACTTC
J: TRBJ1-2; size: NA; D: NA; V: TRBV18; CDR3: CASSPTQGGAYGYTF; DNA: TGTGCCAGCTCACCCACCCAGGGTGGAGCCTATGGCTACACCTTC
J: TRBJ1-2; size: NA; D: TRBD1; V: TRBV6-5; CDR3: CASRDRGSQYGYTF; DNA: TGTGCCAGCAGAGACAGGGGAAGTCAATATGGCTACACCTTC